In this sample, the clone carrying this T cell receptor beta chain turned up a few times. The antigen remains unidentified. TCRdb reanalysed the reads using MiXCR and keeps one entry per CDR3 protein. The table includes approximately 590,000 distinct CDR3 sequences, approximately 40% detected once. These data are taken from a study of T cell repertoires in cytomegalovirus infection. At the level of the study: Public TCR beta signatures indicated both CMV infection and matching HLA type. Points from the study as a whole: Carriers of CMV and the relevant HLA type were discriminated by public TCR beta frequency. HLA-C-restricted CMV-specific TCR beta clonotypes prevailed in the ex vivo response.

Germline CDR1 is SGHVS and CDR2 is FQNEAQ. The CDR3 is made up of 16 amino acids. The V and J ends lost 1 base and 4 bases respectively, with 14 bases between them. This chain uses TRBV7-8 with TRBJ2-1, with D perhaps TRBD2 (6 bases). The TCR originated in a human donor in good health (CMV status not recorded). Some clones in this sample may be carry-over from other donors' samples. The starting material was cultured PBMCs, obtained from culture after CMV antigen stimulation. The CDR3 DNA reads as TGTGCCAGCAGCTTAGTAGCCTCGGGACTTTACAATGAGCAGTTCTTC. It translates to CASSLVASGLYNEQFF.